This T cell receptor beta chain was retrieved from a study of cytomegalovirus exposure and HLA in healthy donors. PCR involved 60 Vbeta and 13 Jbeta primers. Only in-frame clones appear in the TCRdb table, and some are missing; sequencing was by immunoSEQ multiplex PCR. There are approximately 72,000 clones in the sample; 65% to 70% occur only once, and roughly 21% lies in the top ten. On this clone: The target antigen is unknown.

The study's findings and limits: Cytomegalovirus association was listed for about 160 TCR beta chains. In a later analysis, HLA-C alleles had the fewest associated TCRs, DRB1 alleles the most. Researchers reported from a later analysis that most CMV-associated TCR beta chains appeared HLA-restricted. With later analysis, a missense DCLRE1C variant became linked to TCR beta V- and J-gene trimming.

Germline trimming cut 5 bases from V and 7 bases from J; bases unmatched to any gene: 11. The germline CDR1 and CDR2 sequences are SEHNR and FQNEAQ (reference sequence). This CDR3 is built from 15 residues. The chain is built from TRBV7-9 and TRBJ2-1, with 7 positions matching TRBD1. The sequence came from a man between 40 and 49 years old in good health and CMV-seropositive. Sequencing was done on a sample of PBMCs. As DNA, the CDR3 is TGTGCCAGCAGCAATCGACAGGGTTCTGGGAATGAGCAGTTCTTC. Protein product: CASSNRQGSGNEQFF.